This TCR beta chain was captured by sequencing in a study of vaccination and CD4 T cells after COVID-19. A word on this clonotype: What it binds is unknown.

Specified treatment: approximately 11-day PBMC culture with coronavirus spike peptide pools or control peptides (ViraFEST assay). In germline, CDR1 is SNHLY, CDR2 FYNNEI. The CDR3 runs 15 residues. V gave up 5 bases and J gave up 7 bases; unmatched junction bases: 8. At the Johns Hopkins FTIC core, DNA taken from cultured CD4+ T cells was sequenced by way of the Oncomine TCR Beta short-read assay. One entry per CDR3 protein results from TCRdb running MiXCR on the PCR reads. The sample lists fewer than 10,000 distinct CDR3 sequences; about 61% were seen once. This chain uses TRBV2 with TRBJ1-4, with 9 bases aligning to TRBD1. This TCR derives from a human donor who had recovered from COVID-19. Sequencing used CD4+ T cells from blood, cultured in vitro. The CDR3 spells CASSTPGTGFEKLFF. CDR3 coding DNA: TGTGCCAGCAGTACGCCGGGGACAGGGTTTGAAAAACTGTTTTTT. Variable domain in full (rest from reference TRBV2 and TRBJ1-4): EPEVTQTPSHQVTQMGQEVILRCVPISNHLYFYWYRQILGQKVEFLVSFYNNEISEKSEIFDDQFSVERPDGSNFTLKIRSTKLEDSAMYFCASSTPGTGFEKLFFGSGTQLSVL.